The T cell receptor beta chain described here comes from a study of T cell responses to AZD1222 COVID-19 vaccine. Per germline, CDR1 SQVTM and CDR2 ANQGSEA. CDR3 length: 12 residues. Trimming stripped 5 bases from V and 6 bases from J, with 11 bases between. General study results and limits: Unmutated variant regions are reportedly targeted by nearly half of spike-specific TCRs.

Comment on this clone: Its antigen remains unidentified.

Produced via immunoSEQ multiplex PCR; TCRdb's table is partial and in-frame only. The sample shows approximately 90,000 clones, 85% to 90% of them seen only once. This receptor was identified in an adult in good health. V gene TRBV29-1 combines with J gene TRBJ2-1, with D tentatively TRBD1 (6 bases). Source: peripheral blood, taken on day 0 of AZD1222 vaccination. The CDR3 bases are TGCAGCGTTCGCAGGGGAGTCAATGAGCAGTTCTTC. Translating it yields CSVRRGVNEQFF.